This TCR beta chain was sequenced for a study of somatic mutations in cytotoxic T cells in rheumatoid arthritis. Overall study: No treatment had yet been given when patient blood (around 27 ml EDTA) was drawn, right after diagnosis. Nearly 100% purity was obtained when some V beta antibody-stained T-cell populations were flow-sorted; these included V beta1+ cells sequenced for TCRB.

V was clipped by 6 bases and J by 3 bases; unmatched bases: 3. CDR3 length: 13 residues. The germline V gene encodes CDR1 MNHEY and CDR2 SMNVEV (reference sequence). As handled by the study authors: Rarely did patient CD8+ clones above 1% match published virus-specific TCRB sequences. TCRdb's table, derived via immunoSEQ multiplex PCR, lists solely in-frame clones and lacks some. That table supplies the V and J calls and clone size; D and trimming were determined from the DNA. The repertoire includes roughly 20,000 clones, approximately 67% of them detected once, and 18% sits in the top ten. The sample comprised CD8+ T cells sorted from blood. The TCR sequence derives from an adult with rheumatoid arthritis. The chain combines TRBV27 with TRBJ2-5, with 8 bases lining up with TRBD2. CDR3: CASRNSGEETQYF. In DNA form, the CDR3 reads TGTGCCAGCAGGAATAGCGGGGAAGAGACCCAGTACTTC.